These 18 T cell receptor beta chains came from one sample sequenced in a study of blood T cell repertoires in COVID-19. Sequenced by immunoSEQ multiplex PCR; TCRdb stores in-frame clones only, minus some. This sample carries 330,000 or so clones, approximately 91% of them seen once, and the ten largest clones take 1%. The sequencing sample was made of PBMCs or T cells enriched from blood (not recorded which). The receptors derive from a young woman who had been exposed to COVID-19.

This clone was observed once. The chain joins TRBV9 to TRBJ2-7, with a tentative D call TRBD1 (5 bases). Per the germline V gene, CDR1 is SGDLS and CDR2 is YYNGEE. V lost 0 bases and J 0 bases, leaving 7 bases between the germline ends. CDR3 length: 14 residues. The CDR3 sequence: CASSVAGASYEQYF. CDR3 DNA sequence: TGTGCCAGCAGCGTAGCTGGGGCCTCCTACGAGCAGTACTTC.

The gene calls are TRBV29-1 and TRBJ1-2; 7 bases line up with TRBD1. Germline V lookup: CDR1 SQVTM, CDR2 ANQGSEA. J was trimmed by 4 bases and V by 5 bases; bases with no gene match: 10. The CDR3 is 14 residues long. Here the CDR3 reads CSVHRQGQTYGYTF. In DNA, the CDR3 is TGCAGCGTTCACAGACAGGGTCAAACCTATGGCTACACCTTC.

This chain uses TRBV5-1 with TRBJ1-3; 9 nucleotides match TRBD1. This CDR3 has 15 residues. The germline gives CDR1 SGHRS, CDR2 YFSETQ. The junction had 3 bases not matched to a gene; V was cut back by 3 bases and J by 2 bases. The CDR3 region has the DNA TGCGCCAGCAGCTCACAGGGGGCCGCTGGAAACACCATATATTTT. This gives the protein CASSSQGAAGNTIYF.

The chain links TRBV27 to TRBJ2-7, with 10 bases that match TRBD1. The germline V gene encodes CDR1 MNHEY and CDR2 SMNVEV (reference sequence). The CDR3 contains 13 residues. V lost 6 bases to trimming and J lost 3 bases; unmatched junction nucleotides: 2. The CDR3: CASRGTGVYEQYF. The DNA of the CDR3 is TGTGCCAGCAGGGGGACAGGGGTCTACGAGCAGTACTTC.

This sequence joins TRBV10-2 and TRBJ2-5; 10 bases fit TRBD1. V shed 6 bases and J 4 bases; nucleotides not matched to a gene: 5. CDR1 is WSHSY and CDR2 is SAAADI in the germline V gene. The CDR3 spans 14 residues. DNA for the CDR3: TGCGCCAGCAGACTCGGGACAGGGGCAGAGACCCAGTACTTC. Residues: CASRLGTGAETQYF.

This clone was counted only a few times. V gene TRBV28 combines with J gene TRBJ1-5; 7 nucleotides agree with TRBD1. From germline, CDR1 is MDHEN and CDR2 SYDVKM. J was trimmed by 2 bases and V by 5 bases; bases with no gene match: 12. The CDR3 has 17 amino acids. The CDR3, as DNA: TGTGCCAGCAGTCCTACGACAGGGAGAGGAGGCAATCAGCCCCAGCATTTT. This codes for CASSPTTGRGGNQPQHF.

The chain joins TRBV2 to TRBJ2-1; 12 nucleotides line up with TRBD2. Germline trimming cut 2 bases from V and 4 bases from J; bases unmatched to any gene: 9. Germline V gives CDR1 SNHLY, CDR2 FYNNEI. The CDR3 is made up of 18 amino acids. The CDR3 sequence: CASSELGLAGGGYNEQFF. Written as DNA, the CDR3 is TGTGCCAGCAGTGAACTTGGTCTAGCGGGAGGGGGTTACAATGAGCAGTTCTTC.

As regards this clone: Other DNA sequences of this sample code for an identical CDR3. This sequence joins TRBV29-1 and TRBJ2-3, with 10 positions matching TRBD2. J was trimmed by 3 bases and V by 4 bases; bases with no gene match: 4. The CDR3 runs to 14 residues. Germline V gene sequence: CDR1 SQVTM, CDR2 ANQGSEA. For the CDR3, the DNA is TGCAGCGTTGGGACTAGCGGCACAACAGATACGCAGTATTTT. The encoded protein is CSVGTSGTTDTQYF.

The chain is built from TRBV19 and TRBJ2-7, with 7 bases identical to TRBD1. V shed 4 bases and J 2 bases; nucleotides not matched to a gene: 8. CDR3 length: 15 residues. Per the germline V gene, CDR1 is LNHDA and CDR2 is SQIVND (reference sequence). The CDR3 spells CASSSGAGGPYEQYF. In nucleotides, the CDR3 is TGTGCCAGTAGTAGTGGGGCAGGGGGTCCCTACGAGCAGTACTTC.

V gene TRBV10-3 combines with J gene TRBJ1-1; D is unclear. The CDR3 is made up of 15 amino acids. Germline V lookup: CDR1 ENHRY, CDR2 SYGVKD. V was pared by 2 bases and J by 4 bases, with 14 bases between. The CDR3 nucleotides are TGTGCCATCAGTGAGGCCCCGGGTAGCGGCACTGAAGCTTTCTTT. This sequence encodes CAISEAPGSGTEAFF.

The chain is built from TRBV10-3 and TRBJ2-5; 9 nucleotides match TRBD2. Looked up from germline, CDR1 is ENHRY and CDR2 is SYGVKD. Germline trimming cut 0 bases from V and 1 base from J; bases unmatched to any gene: 6. The CDR3 has 17 amino acids. The DNA of the CDR3 is TGTGCCATCAGTGAGTCGGGCGGGAGGGCCTCCCAAGAGACCCAGTACTTC. This translates into CAISESGGRASQETQYF.

This sequence joins TRBV5-5 and TRBJ2-5; TRBD2 agrees at 15 bases. Germline V gives CDR1 SGHKS, CDR2 YYEKEE (reference sequence). Trimming at V came to 4 bases and at J to 1 base, leaving 8 bases not matched to a gene. The CDR3 is 18 amino acids. CDR3 loop: CASSRGTSGRTIQETQYF. The CDR3 DNA is TGTGCCAGCAGCCGAGGGACTAGCGGGAGGACCATCCAAGAGACCCAGTACTTC.

The CDR3 DNA follows: TGTGCCAGCAGTCCGTACCACAGGGCCTACGAGCAGTACTTC. It yields the protein CASSPYHRAYEQYF. V and J are TRBV28 and TRBJ2-7; D is possibly TRBD1 (6 bases). This CDR3 has 14 residues. In germline, CDR1 is MDHEN, CDR2 SYDVKM. Between the trimmed V and J ends, which lost 5 bases and 2 bases, there was a span of 13 bases.

This rearrangement joins TRBV3-1 (or the pseudogene TRBV3-2) to TRBJ1-3; D is unclear. The CDR3 has 14 residues. The V gene's germline CDR1 is LGHDT and CDR2 YNNKEL (reference sequence). V lost 4 bases, J lost 2 bases, and 9 bases lay in between. CDR3 amino acids: CASSRLEAGNTIYF. CDR3 DNA sequence: TGTGCCAGCAGCCGACTTGAGGCTGGAAACACCATATATTTT.

CDR3 sequence (DNA): TGTGCCAGCAGCTTAGCAGGGCGGAACGAGCAGTACTTC. This encodes CASSLAGRNEQYF. The rearrangement uses TRBV7-3 and TRBJ2-7, with D possibly matching TRBD1 (5 bases). Germline assignment: CDR1 SGHTA and CDR2 FQGTGA. The germline V and J ends were trimmed by 2 bases and 5 bases, with 10 bases remaining between them. CDR3 length equals 13 residues.

The J gene is TRBJ2-7, the V gene TRBV7-3, with 9 bases aligning to TRBD2. Trimming cost V 1 base and J 5 bases; bases outside gene matches: 9. CDR1 and CDR2 from the germline V gene are SGHTA and FQGTGA. This CDR3 has 16 amino acids. CDR3 nucleotides: TGTGCCAGCAGCTTAAGGGGGCTAGCGGGACCACACGAGCAGTACTTC. This codes for CASSLRGLAGPHEQYF.

The chain carries TRBV28 and TRBJ2-5; D remains ambiguous. The germline V gene encodes CDR1 MDHEN and CDR2 SYDVKM. This CDR3 is 12 amino acids long. V shed 3 bases and J shed 5 bases, with 7 bases lying between them. The CDR3 loop is CASSFQLETQYF. CDR3 sequence (DNA): TGTGCCAGCAGTTTTCAGTTGGAGACCCAGTACTTC.

This clone was seen a few times. The genes are TRBV9 and TRBJ1-2, with TRBD1 matching over 7 bases. V dropped 0 bases and J dropped 5; count of bases not matched to a gene: 7. Germline CDR1 SGDLS, CDR2 YYNGEE. CDR3 size: 15 residues. CDR3 DNA sequence: TGTGCCAGCAGCGTAGGACAGGGAGGAAGATATGGCTACACCTTC. This codes for CASSVGQGGRYGYTF.